This T cell receptor (beta chain) originates from a study of beta chain features in type 1 diabetes. In the case of this clone: The antigen is unknown.

In germline, CDR1 is MGHDK, CDR2 SYGVNS. This CDR3 comprises 14 residues. V was pared by 8 bases and J by 0 bases, with 13 bases between. General observations from the study: When Type 1 diabetes patients were examined, their TCRB CDR3s proved moderately but significantly shorter in all four CD4+ subsets.

Expressed TCRB transcripts were sequenced because the entire RNA isolate underwent reverse transcription. Using immunoSEQ multiplex PCR, the repertoire was profiled, and TCRdb retains in-frame clones only, with some absent. The table lists approximately 120,000 clones, 15% to 20% of them singletons. Material for sequencing was central memory CD4+ T cells from blood. The chain joins TRBV25-1 to TRBJ1-1; D may be TRBD1 (5 bases). This receptor was obtained from a man between 18 and 35 years old with type 1 diabetes. The CDR3 loop is CASGTGRMNTEAFF. CDR3 DNA: TGTGCCAGCGGCACGGGACGGATGAACACTGAAGCTTTCTTT.